This T cell receptor (beta chain) was sequenced for a study of blood T cells in healthy people across ages. The second PCR ran roughly 6 to 11 cycles with a sample-barcoded 5' primer and J-beta primers. A single record per CDR3 protein comes from TCRdb applying MiXCR to the 5' RACE reads. The table lists 550,000 to 650,000 distinct CDR3 sequences, about 28% of them singletons. This receptor was obtained from a woman at least 80 years old in good health. The sample comprised blood.

Here the CDR3 DNA reads TGTGCCAGCAGCCAGGGTATCTCTCCGAGCACAGATACGCAGTATTTT. Its protein is CASSQGISPSTDTQYF. The J gene is TRBJ2-3, the V gene TRBV14; D call uncertain. Per the germline V gene, CDR1 is SGHDN and CDR2 is FVKESK. This CDR3 comprises 16 residues. V was shortened by 3 bases and J by 0 bases, with 13 bases between the two germline ends.